This is a list of T cell receptor beta chains from one sample in a study of CD8+ T cells in alopecia areata. Assay used: immunoSEQ multiplex PCR; TCRdb lists only in-frame clones, some missing. The sample includes approximately 150,000 clones, 62% of them seen just once. The source material was CD8+ T cells sorted from blood. These receptors all come from a human donor in good health. Both conserved end residues are part of each CDR3.

v_gene: TRBV7-9; j_gene: TRBJ2-7; CDR3aa: CASSSPNPQGSYEQYF
v_gene: TRBV2; j_gene: TRBJ2-4; CDR3aa: CASSEGPSAKNIQYF
v_gene: TRBV29-1; j_gene: TRBJ2-1; CDR3aa: CSVYKRGILSYNEQFF
v_gene: TRBV5-6; j_gene: TRBJ2-7; CDR3aa: CASESGRSNEQYF
v_gene: TRBV7-7; j_gene: TRBJ1-1; CDR3aa: CASSARTDTEAFF
v_gene: TRBV4-1; j_gene: TRBJ2-7; CDR3aa: CASSQLAGVYEQYF
v_gene: TRBV28; j_gene: TRBJ2-1; CDR3aa: CASSLVGESFIEQFF
v_gene: TRBV29-1; j_gene: TRBJ2-5; CDR3aa: CSVEEETQYF
v_gene: TRBV29-1; j_gene: TRBJ1-2; CDR3aa: CSVEIAGGSYGYTF
v_gene: TRBV5-6; j_gene: TRBJ2-3; CDR3aa: CASSLGNTGSTDTQYF
v_gene: TRBV29-1; j_gene: TRBJ2-3; CDR3aa: CSVDTRLAGGPGTQYF
v_gene: TRBV2; j_gene: TRBJ2-7; CDR3aa: CALPRDPDSGRSRSYEQYF
v_gene: TRBV9; j_gene: TRBJ1-2; CDR3aa: CASSVGSSGYTF
v_gene: TRBV7-9; j_gene: TRBJ2-3; CDR3aa: CASSRIDTQYF
v_gene: TRBV6-5; j_gene: TRBJ2-1; CDR3aa: CASGTGYNEQFF
v_gene: TRBV25-1; j_gene: TRBJ2-7; CDR3aa: CASSASLGGNEQYF
v_gene: TRBV2; j_gene: TRBJ2-1; CDR3aa: CARSPLIPGTSLWGNEQFF
v_gene: TRBV6-5; j_gene: TRBJ2-3; CDR3aa: CASSPAGTDTQYF
v_gene: TRBV6-1; j_gene: TRBJ2-1; CDR3aa: CASESSANSYNEQFF
v_gene: TRBV9; j_gene: TRBJ2-7; CDR3aa: CASSVGQQSTYEQYF
v_gene: TRBV7-2; j_gene: TRBJ2-7; CDR3aa: CASSLAGGGYEQYF
v_gene: TRBV13; j_gene: TRBJ2-7; CDR3aa: CASSHDRVHEQYF
v_gene: TRBV27; j_gene: TRBJ2-1; CDR3aa: CASSPYGTGNEQFF
v_gene: TRBV5-4; j_gene: TRBJ2-3; CDR3aa: CASSLDGLARTDTQYF
v_gene: TRBV2; j_gene: TRBJ1-5; CDR3aa: CASRGGQPQHF
v_gene: TRBV29-1; j_gene: TRBJ2-1; CDR3aa: CSVDTQAPDNEQFF
v_gene: TRBV4-1; j_gene: TRBJ2-7; CDR3aa: CASSQEVAGEQYF
v_gene: TRBV5-1; j_gene: TRBJ2-7; CDR3aa: CASSVSRDSDSYEQYF
v_gene: TRBV2; j_gene: TRBJ2-2; CDR3aa: CASSPPTSRGTGELFF
v_gene: TRBV2; j_gene: TRBJ1-2; CDR3aa: CASSKGRSGYTF
v_gene: TRBV11-2; j_gene: TRBJ2-1; CDR3aa: CASSREGGAGTEQFF
v_gene: TRBV9; j_gene: TRBJ1-5; CDR3aa: CASSPSGTDNQPQHF
v_gene: TRBV29-1; j_gene: TRBJ2-2; CDR3aa: CSVETSGRAPNTGELFF
v_gene: TRBV29-1; j_gene: TRBJ2-7; CDR3aa: CSVLPSDRGRLEQYF
v_gene: TRBV29-1; j_gene: TRBJ2-1; CDR3aa: CSVELPGQGRGQFF
v_gene: TRBV19; j_gene: TRBJ2-7; CDR3aa: CASSRTATYEQYF
v_gene: TRBV13; j_gene: TRBJ1-1; CDR3aa: CASSLGQATNTEAFF
v_gene: TRBV25-1; j_gene: TRBJ1-5; CDR3aa: CASSELDANQPQHF
v_gene: TRBV10-2; j_gene: TRBJ1-1; CDR3aa: CASRQENTEAFF
v_gene: TRBV7-2; j_gene: TRBJ2-7; CDR3aa: CASRDRGTYEQYF
v_gene: TRBV27; j_gene: TRBJ1-2; CDR3aa: CASSLSSRGDYTF
v_gene: TRBV13; j_gene: TRBJ2-7; CDR3aa: CASSLLIRYEQYF
v_gene: TRBV5-1; j_gene: TRBJ1-1; CDR3aa: CASSLRRGTTEAFF
v_gene: TRBV7-6; j_gene: TRBJ2-7; CDR3aa: CASRPTGTSYEQYF
v_gene: TRBV5-1; j_gene: TRBJ2-7; CDR3aa: CASSLSFGGSYEQYF
v_gene: TRBV5-5; j_gene: TRBJ2-7; CDR3aa: CASSQDGTSGSYEQYF
v_gene: TRBV25-1; j_gene: TRBJ2-5; CDR3aa: CATTSSVEQETQYF